Listed below are T cell receptor beta chains from one sample, sequenced in a study of Graves' ophthalmopathy and Graves' hyperthyroidism. Each CDR3 protein is one row after TCRdb ran MiXCR on the multiplex PCR reads. The sample lists 150,000 to 200,000 distinct CDR3 sequences, roughly two fifths seen once, with about 8.2% in the top ten. What was sequenced was peripheral blood. The receptors shown here come from a man aged 30-40 years with Graves' ophthalmopathy. Both conserved end residues are part of each CDR3. Fields, in order: clone size, D gene, J gene, V gene, CDR3 DNA, CDR3 protein. A D gene is named only where the DNA matches it firmly. A row's size may be missing; if present it is once, few, many or a size class.

clone_size: many
d_call: -
j_call: TRBJ1-2
v_call: TRBV18
cdr3_nt: TGTGCCAGCTCAGCCGGGACCGATTATGGCTACACCTTC
cdr3_aa: CASSAGTDYGYTF

clone_size: many
d_call: TRBD1
j_call: TRBJ1-6
v_call: TRBV6-5
cdr3_nt: TGTGCCAGCAGTTACTCGGGACAGGGGGCGGATTCACCCCTCCACTTT
cdr3_aa: CASSYSGQGADSPLHF

clone_size: many
d_call: -
j_call: TRBJ2-5
v_call: TRBV28
cdr3_nt: TGTGCCAGTTCCGTCACGACCGTACAAGAGACCCAGTACTTC
cdr3_aa: CASSVTTVQETQYF

clone_size: -
d_call: -
j_call: TRBJ1-3
v_call: TRBV28
cdr3_nt: TGTGCCAGCAGTTTAGGGGCAGTGGAAAACACCATATATTTT
cdr3_aa: CASSLGAVENTIYF

clone_size: many
d_call: -
j_call: TRBJ1-5
v_call: TRBV19
cdr3_nt: TGTGCCAGTAGTGGGGCGGGGATTGGTCCCCAGCATTTT
cdr3_aa: CASSGAGIGPQHF

clone_size: -
d_call: -
j_call: TRBJ1-2
v_call: TRBV5-5
cdr3_nt: TGTGCCAGCAGCTTCTCACCTACGCTTAACTATGGCTACACCTTC
cdr3_aa: CASSFSPTLNYGYTF

clone_size: many
d_call: TRBD1
j_call: TRBJ1-2
v_call: TRBV7-9
cdr3_nt: TGTGCCGGGACAGCCCTTCGGCAGGGCTACACCTTC
cdr3_aa: CAGTALRQGYTF

clone_size: many
d_call: -
j_call: TRBJ2-7
v_call: TRBV20-1
cdr3_nt: TGCAGTGCTAGACGTCCGCAGGTGCCTCAGGGGGAGCAGTACTTC
cdr3_aa: CSARRPQVPQGEQYF

clone_size: -
d_call: -
j_call: TRBJ1-2
v_call: TRBV6-5
cdr3_nt: TGTGCCAGCAGTTACCCCGGGGGGAGCGGGTACACCTTC
cdr3_aa: CASSYPGGSGYTF

clone_size: many
d_call: -
j_call: TRBJ1-2
v_call: TRBV10-3
cdr3_nt: TGTGCCATCATGCCGGATCTTAACTATGGCTACACCTTC
cdr3_aa: CAIMPDLNYGYTF

clone_size: -
d_call: TRBD1
j_call: TRBJ1-3
v_call: TRBV6-1
cdr3_nt: TGTGCCAGCAGGGTCGGGACAGGGGCTGGAAACACCATATATTTT
cdr3_aa: CASRVGTGAGNTIYF

clone_size: -
d_call: -
j_call: TRBJ1-1
v_call: TRBV12-3/TRBV12-4
cdr3_nt: TGTGCCAGCAGTGGTCGTCACCAGGGGGAAGCTTTCTTT
cdr3_aa: CASSGRHQGEAFF

clone_size: -
d_call: TRBD1
j_call: TRBJ1-1
v_call: TRBV28
cdr3_nt: TGTGCCAGCAGACCGGACAGGGGGATGAGCACTGAAGCTTTCTTT
cdr3_aa: CASRPDRGMSTEAFF

clone_size: many
d_call: -
j_call: TRBJ1-1
v_call: TRBV30
cdr3_nt: TGTGCCTGGAGGGTCGGGGCGGTAGCTACCGCTGAAGCTTTCTTT
cdr3_aa: CAWRVGAVATAEAFF

clone_size: -
d_call: -
j_call: TRBJ1-2
v_call: TRBV20-1
cdr3_nt: TGCAGTGCTAGAGCGGGAGCTAACTATGGCTACACCTTC
cdr3_aa: CSARAGANYGYTF

clone_size: many
d_call: -
j_call: TRBJ1-1
v_call: TRBV6-2/TRBV6-3
cdr3_nt: TGTGCCAGCAGTTACGAGGTGGGTGATATGAACACTGAAGCTTTCTTT
cdr3_aa: CASSYEVGDMNTEAFF

clone_size: -
d_call: -
j_call: TRBJ1-2
v_call: TRBV11-2
cdr3_nt: TGTGCCAGCAGCTTCCGGCCTGGTGGCTACACCTTC
cdr3_aa: CASSFRPGGYTF

clone_size: medium-sized
d_call: TRBD1
j_call: TRBJ2-5
v_call: TRBV18
cdr3_nt: TGTGCCAGCTCACCACGGGACAGGCAAGAGACCCAGTACTTC
cdr3_aa: CASSPRDRQETQYF

clone_size: many
d_call: -
j_call: TRBJ1-1
v_call: TRBV6-5
cdr3_nt: TGTGCCAGCAGTTATTCCGCATCGAACACTGAAGCTTTCTTT
cdr3_aa: CASSYSASNTEAFF

clone_size: many
d_call: -
j_call: TRBJ1-2
v_call: TRBV20-1
cdr3_nt: TGCAGTGTTCCAGTAGGGGACTATGGCTACACCTTC
cdr3_aa: CSVPVGDYGYTF

clone_size: -
d_call: TRBD2
j_call: TRBJ2-5
v_call: TRBV19
cdr3_nt: TGTGCCAGTTCGACTAGCGGGACGGAGACCCAGTACTTC
cdr3_aa: CASSTSGTETQYF

clone_size: -
d_call: -
j_call: TRBJ2-5
v_call: TRBV29-1
cdr3_nt: TGCAGCGTTTCCCAGAGGGAGACCCAGTACTTC
cdr3_aa: CSVSQRETQYF

clone_size: -
d_call: -
j_call: TRBJ1-2
v_call: TRBV10-3
cdr3_nt: TGTGCCATCAGTGGTGGAAGAGGGAGAGGTAACTATGGCTACACCTTC
cdr3_aa: CAISGGRGRGNYGYTF

clone_size: -
d_call: -
j_call: TRBJ2-5
v_call: TRBV28
cdr3_nt: TGTGCCACCAGCAGAGTGGGGAGCCTCCAAGAGACCCAGTACTTC
cdr3_aa: CATSRVGSLQETQYF

clone_size: many
d_call: -
j_call: TRBJ1-6
v_call: TRBV12-3/TRBV12-4
cdr3_nt: TGTGCCAGCAGTCCGCCGGGATATCTGGATTCACCCCTCCACTTT
cdr3_aa: CASSPPGYLDSPLHF

clone_size: -
d_call: -
j_call: TRBJ2-7
v_call: TRBV11-2
cdr3_nt: TGTGCCAGCAGCTTAGAGGGGTGGGGCGAGCAGTACTTC
cdr3_aa: CASSLEGWGEQYF

clone_size: many
d_call: -
j_call: TRBJ2-5
v_call: TRBV7-9
cdr3_nt: TGTGCCAGCAGCTTAACAGTCCAAGGGACCCAGTACTTC
cdr3_aa: CASSLTVQGTQYF

clone_size: -
d_call: -
j_call: TRBJ2-5
v_call: TRBV28
cdr3_nt: TGTGCCAGCAGCACACAGGGAACGGAGACCCAGTACTTC
cdr3_aa: CASSTQGTETQYF